This T cell receptor (beta chain) was captured in a study of shared clonotypes between healthy human individuals. Sequenced by immunoSEQ multiplex PCR; TCRdb stores in-frame clones only, minus some. The table shows hundreds of thousands of clones, with about 95% occurring only once. The CDR3 loop spans 14 amino acids. Trimming left V 4 bases short and J 1 base short, with 9 bases between. Looked up from germline, CDR1 is MDHEN and CDR2 is SYDVKM. Naive CD8 cells were CD45RO-negative, positively selected for CCR7, excluding terminally differentiated effector memory CD45RA+ cells. General study results and limits: A few donors shared 5% to 5.5% of their naive CD4 clonotypes. Generally, naive subsets came out with larger estimated richness than memory subsets.

A word on this clone: No antigen is known for it.

Sequencing was performed on naive CD8+ T cells sorted from blood. The source of this sequence is a woman younger than 45 in good health. This rearrangement joins TRBV28 to TRBJ2-3; weak D call: TRBD2 (6 bases). The CDR3 DNA reads as TGTGCCAGCAGTTGGGCTAGCGGCACAGATACGCAGTATTTT. Amino acid sequence: CASSWASGTDTQYF.